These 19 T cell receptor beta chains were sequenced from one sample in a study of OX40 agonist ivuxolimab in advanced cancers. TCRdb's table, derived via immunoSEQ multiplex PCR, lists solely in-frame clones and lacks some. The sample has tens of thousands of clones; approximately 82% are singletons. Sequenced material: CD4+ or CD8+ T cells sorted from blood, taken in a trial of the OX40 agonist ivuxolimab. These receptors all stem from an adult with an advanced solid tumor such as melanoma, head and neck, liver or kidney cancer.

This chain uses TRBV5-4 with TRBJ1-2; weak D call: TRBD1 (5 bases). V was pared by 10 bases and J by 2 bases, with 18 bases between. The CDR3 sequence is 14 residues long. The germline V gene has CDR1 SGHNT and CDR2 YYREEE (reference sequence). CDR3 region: CAGALAAENYGYTF. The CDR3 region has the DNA TGTGCCGGGGCCCTTGCGGCCGAAAACTATGGCTACACCTTC.

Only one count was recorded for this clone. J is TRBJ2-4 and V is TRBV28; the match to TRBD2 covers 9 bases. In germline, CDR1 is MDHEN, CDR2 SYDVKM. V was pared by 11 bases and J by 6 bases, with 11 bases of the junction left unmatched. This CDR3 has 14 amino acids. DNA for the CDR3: TGTGCCGTAGTTAGCGGGAGTCAGGGAAACATTCAGTACTTC. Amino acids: CAVVSGSQGNIQYF.

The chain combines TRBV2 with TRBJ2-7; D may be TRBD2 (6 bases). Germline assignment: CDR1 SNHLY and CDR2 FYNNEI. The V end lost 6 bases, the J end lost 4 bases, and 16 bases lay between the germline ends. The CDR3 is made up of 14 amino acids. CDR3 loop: CASRNDVGLYEQYF. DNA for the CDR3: TGTGCCAGCAGAAACGACGTGGGACTTTACGAGCAGTACTTC.

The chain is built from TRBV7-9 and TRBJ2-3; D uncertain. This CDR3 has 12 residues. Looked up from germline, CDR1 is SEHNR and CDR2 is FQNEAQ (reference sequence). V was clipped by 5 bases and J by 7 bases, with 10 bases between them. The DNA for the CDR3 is TGTGCCAGCAGCCCCGTAGGAAATACGCAGTATTTT. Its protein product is CASSPVGNTQYF.

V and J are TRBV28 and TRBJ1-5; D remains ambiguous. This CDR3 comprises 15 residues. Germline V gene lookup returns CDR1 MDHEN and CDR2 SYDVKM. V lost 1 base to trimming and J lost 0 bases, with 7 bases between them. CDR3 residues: CASSLLQLSNQPQHF. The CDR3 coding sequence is TGTGCCAGCAGTTTATTACAACTTAGCAATCAGCCCCAGCATTTT.

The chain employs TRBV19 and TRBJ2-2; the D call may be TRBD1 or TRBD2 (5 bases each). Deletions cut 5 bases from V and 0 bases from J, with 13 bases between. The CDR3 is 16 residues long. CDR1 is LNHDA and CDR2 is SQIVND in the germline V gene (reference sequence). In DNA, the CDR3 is TGTGCCAGTAGTGGATTGGGGGTCCCGAACACCGGGGAGCTGTTTTTT. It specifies CASSGLGVPNTGELFF.

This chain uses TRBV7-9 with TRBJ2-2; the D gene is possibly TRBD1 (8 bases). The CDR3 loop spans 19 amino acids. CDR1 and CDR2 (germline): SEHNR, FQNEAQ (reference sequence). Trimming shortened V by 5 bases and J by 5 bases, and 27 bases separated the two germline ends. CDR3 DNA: TGTGCCAGCAGCCCCGGGGGGCGCCTCCGGGACAGGAGAACCGGGGAGCTGTTTTTT. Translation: CASSPGGRLRDRRTGELFF.

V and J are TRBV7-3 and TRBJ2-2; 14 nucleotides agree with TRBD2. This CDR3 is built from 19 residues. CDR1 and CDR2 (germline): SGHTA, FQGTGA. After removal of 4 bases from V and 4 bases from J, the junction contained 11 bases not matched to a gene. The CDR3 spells CASSSRLAGGQLSTGELFF. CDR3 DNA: TGTGCCAGCAGCTCTCGACTAGCGGGGGGGCAATTATCCACCGGGGAGCTGTTTTTT.

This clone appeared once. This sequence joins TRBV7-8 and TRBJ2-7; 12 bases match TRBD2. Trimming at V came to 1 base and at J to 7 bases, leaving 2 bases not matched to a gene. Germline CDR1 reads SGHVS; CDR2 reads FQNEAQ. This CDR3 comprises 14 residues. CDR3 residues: CASSLVLAGGEQYF. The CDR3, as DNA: TGTGCCAGCAGCTTAGTACTAGCGGGGGGTGAGCAGTACTTC. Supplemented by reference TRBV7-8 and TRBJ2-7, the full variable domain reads GAGVSQSPRYKVAKRGQDVALRCDPISGHVSLFWYQQALGQGPEFLTYFQNEAQLDKSGLPSDRFFAERPEGSVSTLKIQRTQQEDSAVYLCASSLVLAGGEQYFGPGTRLTVT.

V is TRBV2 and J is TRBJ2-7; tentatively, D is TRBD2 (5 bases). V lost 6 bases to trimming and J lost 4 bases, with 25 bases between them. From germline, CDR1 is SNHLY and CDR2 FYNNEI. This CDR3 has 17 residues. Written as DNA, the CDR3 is TGTGCCAGCAGGGTGGCGGGCCAAACACGCGGGCTGTACGAGCAGTACTTC. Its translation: CASRVAGQTRGLYEQYF.

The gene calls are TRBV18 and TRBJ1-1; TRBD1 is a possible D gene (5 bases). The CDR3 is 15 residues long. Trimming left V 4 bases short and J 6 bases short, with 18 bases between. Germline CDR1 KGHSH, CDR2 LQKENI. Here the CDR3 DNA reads TGTGCCAGCTCACGGGGGACGGGGGGGGATCCTGAAGCTTTCTTT. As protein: CASSRGTGGDPEAFF.

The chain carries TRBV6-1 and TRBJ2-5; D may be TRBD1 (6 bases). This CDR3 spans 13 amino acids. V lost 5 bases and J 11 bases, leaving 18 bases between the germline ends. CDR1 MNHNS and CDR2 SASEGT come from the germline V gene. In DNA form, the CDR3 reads TGTGCCAGCAGTCAAAGCGGACCAGGGGAGCAGTACTTC. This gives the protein CASSQSGPGEQYF.

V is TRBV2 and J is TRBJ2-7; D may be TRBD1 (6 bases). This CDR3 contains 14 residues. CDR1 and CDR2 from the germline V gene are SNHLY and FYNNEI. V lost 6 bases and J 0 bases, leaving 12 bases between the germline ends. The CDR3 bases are TGTGCCAGCAGAAGCCGACAGGTCTCCTACGAGCAGTACTTC. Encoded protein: CASRSRQVSYEQYF.

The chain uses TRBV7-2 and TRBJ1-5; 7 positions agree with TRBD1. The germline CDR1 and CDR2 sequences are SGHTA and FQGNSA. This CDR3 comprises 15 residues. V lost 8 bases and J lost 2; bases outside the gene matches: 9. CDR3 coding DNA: TGTGCCAGCGCCGGTTCCGGGACAGGCAATCAGCCCCAGCATTTT. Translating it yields CASAGSGTGNQPQHF.

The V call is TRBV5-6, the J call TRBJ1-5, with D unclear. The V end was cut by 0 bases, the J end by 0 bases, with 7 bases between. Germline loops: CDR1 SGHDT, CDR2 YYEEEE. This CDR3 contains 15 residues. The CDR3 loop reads CASSLAGYSNQPQHF. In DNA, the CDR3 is TGTGCCAGCAGCTTGGCCGGGTATAGCAATCAGCCCCAGCATTTT.

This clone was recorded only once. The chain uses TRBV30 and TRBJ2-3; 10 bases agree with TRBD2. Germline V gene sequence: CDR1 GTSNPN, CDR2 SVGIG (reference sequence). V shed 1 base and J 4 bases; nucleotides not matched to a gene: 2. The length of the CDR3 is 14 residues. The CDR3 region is CAWSDLAGADTQYF. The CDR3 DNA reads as TGTGCCTGGAGTGACCTAGCGGGAGCAGATACGCAGTATTTT.

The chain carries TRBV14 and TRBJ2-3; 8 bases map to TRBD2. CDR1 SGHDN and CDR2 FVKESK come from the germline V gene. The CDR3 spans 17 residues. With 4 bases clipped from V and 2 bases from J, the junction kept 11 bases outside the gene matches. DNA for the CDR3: TGTGCCAGCAGCCCGACGTTCCTAGCGGGCCCCACAGATACGCAGTATTTT. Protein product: CASSPTFLAGPTDTQYF.

CDR3 amino acids: CAISFFRLAESNEQFF. For the CDR3, the DNA is TGTGCCATCAGTTTTTTTAGACTAGCGGAGAGCAATGAGCAGTTCTTC. V gene TRBV10-3 combines with J gene TRBJ2-1, with 9 bases matching TRBD2. The J segment lost 6 bases and the V segment lost 5 bases, leaving 11 bases of the junction unmatched. Per germline, CDR1 ENHRY and CDR2 SYGVKD. The CDR3 runs to 16 residues.

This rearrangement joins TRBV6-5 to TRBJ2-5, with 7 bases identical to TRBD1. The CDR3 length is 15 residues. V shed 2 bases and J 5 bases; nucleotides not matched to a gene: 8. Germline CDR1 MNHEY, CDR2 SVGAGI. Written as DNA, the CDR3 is TGTGCCAGCAGTTACGTGACAGGGACCGGGGAGACCCAGTACTTC. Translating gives CASSYVTGTGETQYF.